The clone carrying this T cell receptor beta chain was seen just once. V lost 4 bases, J lost 1 base, and 17 bases lay in between. The CDR3 is 17 residues long. Germline V gene sequence: CDR1 MDHEN, CDR2 SYDVKM. These data are taken from a study of blood T cell repertoires in COVID-19. Study details: COVID-19 samples, acute and convalescent, were from the United States, Italy and Spain.

Authors' processing steps: By means of reference gene primer amplification, nucleated cell counts were estimated. The data were produced by immunoSEQ multiplex PCR, yet TCRdb's version contains in-frame clones alone and is incomplete. That table gives V, J and clone size, and the DNA gave D and trimming. The sample contains about 130,000 clones, around 87% of which appear only once. This chain uses TRBV28 with TRBJ2-1, with D tentatively TRBD2 (6 bases). Input material: peripheral blood. The sequence was collected from a woman aged 60 to 75 with acute or convalescent COVID-19. CDR3 region: CASSSPSSTSSYNEQFF. The CDR3 DNA reads as TGTGCCAGCAGTTCCCCCTCCTCGACTAGTTCCTACAATGAGCAGTTCTTC.